This TCR beta chain stems from a study of T cells in Graves' hyperthyroidism and ophthalmopathy. This clonotype appeared many times. The CDR3 has 16 residues. CDR1 and CDR2 (germline): LGHDT, YNNKEL (reference sequence). With 1 base removed from V and 5 bases from J, the gap between germline ends came to 18 bases. Authors of the study amplified TCR beta CDR3 regions from RNA transcripts. HTBI primers were the set used in a first-round RT-PCR of the TCR CDR3. From the multiplex PCR reads, TCRdb called clonotypes with MiXCR, one entry per CDR3 protein. The data contain roughly 240,000 distinct CDR3 sequences, around 17% of them singletons.

This chain links TRBV3-1 with TRBJ2-7; perhaps TRBD1 as D (5 bases). Sequencing was performed on blood. The receptor comes from a woman aged 18-30 years with Graves' ophthalmopathy. In DNA form, the CDR3 reads TGTGCCAGCAGCCAAGCTTCGTCACAGGTAATTGACGAGCAGTACTTC. Translated, it gives CASSQASSQVIDEQYF.